This T cell receptor (beta chain) was sequenced for a study of response to subunit inactivated influenza vaccine. This clonotype has more than one count but fewer than ten. Its antigen remains unknown. Study results and caveats: Authors suggested that a seasonal influenza vaccination recruits few new T cells each time.

TCRdb recomputed calls from the RT-PCR reads with MiXCR, one row per CDR3 protein. The sample gives 550,000 to 800,000 distinct CDR3 sequences, roughly 14% of which show up once; around a tenth is in the top ten. The sample in question was PBMCs from blood, obtained 11 to 12 days after vaccination. The source of this sequence is a man aged 45-65 years who received an inactivated influenza vaccine.

The CDR3 DNA follows: TGTGCCAGCAAACCCGACTACAATGAGCAGTTCTTC. As protein: CASKPDYNEQFF. The chain uses TRBV6-2 or TRBV6-3 and TRBJ2-1; D uncertain. CDR1 and CDR2 (germline): MNHEY, SVGEGT. The CDR3 runs 12 residues. Trimming removed 7 bases at V and 3 bases at J, with 7 bases between.